This T cell receptor beta chain was sequenced in a study of cytomegalovirus exposure and HLA in healthy donors (dated by TCRdb to the late 2010s). About the investigation overall: According to an earlier analysis of around 600 of the donors, some 180 million T cells yielded 95 million to 140 million unique TCR beta sequences and 276 Gb of sequence data. The study combined high-throughput TCR immunosequencing, statistical association of individual TCRs with disease status, and machine learning to predict cytomegalovirus infection status. The study was designed to test whether signatures of past pathogen exposure could be identified by cataloging public T cell receptors. A later analysis re-analyzed previously published TCR beta repertoires from 600 to 850 donors and added high-resolution HLA genotyping to study TCR occurrence patterns. Across 300 to 400 genotyped donors of the cohort, an average of about 220,000 unique TCR beta nucleotide sequences per donor were sequenced, and roughly 17% of those sequences were non-productive. In addition to the first cohort of 650 to 750 subjects, a separate validation cohort of 120 different subjects was used. Genome-wide SNP genotypes for about 60% of the roughly 700 donors were used in a later genetic analysis, which treated that subset as a discovery cohort. All discovery cohort repertoires had been generated on a single sequencing platform. Rather than drawing on any new phenotypic data, the later analysis identified candidate immune exposures from TCR beta sequences and the way those sequences occurred across donors. To decide whether each TCR beta V gene segment behaved as functional or pseudogenic, an earlier analysis of several hundred of the donors relied on high-throughput TCR beta sequencing. Roughly five DR-DQ haplotypes were treated as single units for association and clustering because of strong linkage in the cohort. Donor age, sex, ethnicity and CMV serostatus were compiled together with the repertoire data. The T cell repertoires of 670 or so subjects were profiled by immunosequencing and related to cytomegalovirus serostatus. The number of donors typed differed by locus, with about 629-640 for A, B, C, DRB1 and DQB1, around 560 for DQA1, approximately 570 for DPA1, and some 450 for DPB1. About 300 gigabases of sequencing data and 70 million to 85 million unique TCR sequences were included in an early release covering about 600 HLA-typed donors. Both class I and class II loci were covered by HLA typing, at four-digit resolution. The genetic ancestry cluster associated with self-reported Caucasian donors included 65% to 90% of the 398 genotyped donors.

A few counts support this clone. Its antigen specificity is not known. The junction departs from the called germline gene at one end, perhaps through a read error. The research as a whole found: Linkage disequilibrium might explain the correlated functional status among segregating V segments, but an unknown experimental factor could not be ruled out. In a later analysis, several top co-occurrence clusters were reported to appear linked to parvovirus B19, influenza, CMV and Epstein-Barr virus. An earlier analysis of 587 of the donors showed that most TCR beta V segments appeared in productive rearrangements either about 87% or about 30% of the time, which broadly matched IMGT annotations. At a false discovery rate of 0.05, a later analysis linked about 17,000 TCR beta sequences to specific HLA alleles. Immune exposure information for the cohort was limited to CMV serostatus. Because some donors lacked HLA typing at each locus, the association tests relied only on the typed subset. A cluster of highly shared sequence variants was judged likely to be a technical artifact of the sequencing pipeline. Because the 87-base-pair reads could not distinguish some IMGT-functional V segments, including TRBV6-2 and TRBV6-3, those segments were excluded. A few of the identified cytomegalovirus-associated TCR beta chains were confirmed in vitro to be specific for cytomegalovirus antigens. A further reported finding was that TCR beta sequences accurately predicted the HLA-A and HLA-B alleles for most subjects in the first cohort. In a later analysis, TCR association rates were found to vary across HLA loci, with the most associated TCRs seen for DRB1 alleles and the fewest for HLA-C alleles. Most CMV-associated TCR beta chains appeared to be HLA-restricted in a later analysis, and the HLA associations seemed to be driven largely by CMV exposure. The study gave a list of 150 to 200 TCR beta chains associated with cytomegalovirus. Assigning TCR associations to individual alleles was difficult when HLA alleles, especially DR and DQ, strongly co-occurred. Only TCR beta chains were sequenced in this cohort, and the absence of alpha or paired-chain data limited detectable features. Cytomegalovirus status was reported to be diagnosed by the classifier with high specificity and sensitivity in both the original and validation cohorts. Because counts were too low, more than 15 rarely observed V segments, including chromosome 9 orphons, were excluded from the earlier analysis of several hundred of the donors. While some public TCRs were present in many individuals, most TCR sequences turned up only very rarely across donors. Presence/absence analyses assumed roughly uniform sequencing depth across donors, an assumption that may not hold. According to the authors, the approach could potentially be generalized to other disease states and immunological phenotypes. In a later genetic analysis, a missense DCLRE1C variant was associated with V-gene and J-gene trimming of TCR beta chains, and the association was replicated in an independent cohort. In a later analysis, HLA-associated TCR beta chains showed more clonal expansion and lower generation probabilities than non-associated chains that were equally common. A later genetic analysis reported fewer N-insertions in productive TCRs among donors in an Asian-associated ancestry cluster than the roughly 690-donor mean.

To prepare the library, the immunoSEQ multiplex PCR assay was applied. The multiplex PCR relied on a mix of 60 forward primers for TCR Vbeta segments and 13 reverse primers for TCR Jbeta segments. A multiplex PCR assay on genomic DNA amplified the CDR3 region of rearranged TCR beta genes. The Illumina HiSeq System was used to sequence the amplified TCR beta libraries as 87-base-pair reads. The study's processing was this. A later analysis counted 65 million to 90 million unique TCR beta chains across the approximately 700 repertoires, and some 11 million of these chains were shared by at least two donors. To remove PCR and sequencing errors, raw reads were error-corrected and collapsed into unique sequences using a nearest-neighbor algorithm that merged closely related sequences. CDR3 sequences were aligned to IMGT reference sequences to assign V, D and J gene segments. For a sequence to be retained, a match of at least six nucleotides to both a V gene segment and a J gene segment was required. A rearrangement counted as productive if the CDR3 had no stop codons and remained in frame with V and J, and every other rearrangement counted as non-productive. Following IMGT convention, CDR3 was defined as the stretch from the second conserved V-encoded cysteine up to the conserved J-encoded phenylalanine. The earlier analysis of 550 to 650 of the donors excluded any sequence lacking an unambiguous match to a single V gene segment. An earlier analysis of under 750 of the donors called V segments functional above 56.7% productive rearrangements and segregating when the between-donor standard deviation exceeded 5%. To diagnose cytomegalovirus status from the catalog of TCR beta chain sequences, a statistical classification framework was built. V and J gene assignment, in a later analysis, came from comparing TCR nucleotide sequences with IMGT/GENE-DB human TR gene sequences. A later analysis assigned CDR3 sequences and most-parsimonious VDJ recombination scenarios with the TCRdist pipeline. In a later analysis, each TCR beta chain was defined by its CDR3 amino acid sequence together with its V-gene family, and reads without a unique V-gene family were excluded. To address suspected cross-contamination and a sequencing artifact, a later analysis removed a few hundred highly shared, low-generation-probability nucleotide sequences. In a later analysis, a clonal expansion index was calculated for each public chain from normalized within-repertoire ranks of inferred template counts. In a later analysis, generation probabilities were computed using a VDJ recombination model fitted to out-of-frame rearrangements, and the results were checked against IGoR. A later analysis scored TCR-TCR, TCR-HLA and TCR-CMV co-occurrence with hypergeometric tests, applying a repertoire-size bias correction to TCR pairs. A later analysis estimated false discovery rates by permuting HLA or CMV assignments 20 times. A later analysis grouped co-occurring TCRs with DBSCAN, adding TCRdist sequence similarity when clustering within HLA-allele-positive subsets. Repertoires with fewer than 30,000 or more than 120,000 public chains were left out of co-occurrence clustering, as were several repertoires with anomalous nucleotide sharing. Held by TCRdb, this immuneACCESS table contains in-frame sequences only and omits some clones. Under half of the omission traces to an unresolved V gene where checked; the cause of the rest is unknown. From that table come the V and J calls and clone size; the DNA was used to work out D and trimming. The sample data list about 130,000 clones, and roughly three quarters of these were observed just once. The top ten hold approximately 1.5% of the sample.

The germline V gene gives CDR1 as SNHLY and CDR2 as FYNNEI. The CDR3 has 17 amino acids, counting the end cysteine and phenylalanine. Only the CDR3 DNA stays, 51 bases, in frame from base 1. The cohort was made up of about 610 healthy bone marrow donors. All cohort members were sampled while nominally healthy, although unrecorded immune exposures were likely present. The donor was CMV seronegative and belonged to the group of 352 seronegative cohort members. Each donor provided a peripheral blood sample, and peripheral blood mononuclear cells were used for TCR beta sequencing. Genomic DNA was extracted from the blood cell samples with the Qiagen DNeasy Blood Extraction Kit.

The rearrangement combines TRBV2 with TRBJ2-1, with 10 bases in between that match TRBD2. The sequence was collected from a woman younger than 30 in good health and CMV-seronegative. The sequenced material came from PBMCs. The DNA is TGTGCCAGCAGGGAAGGAATACTAGCGGGGAGATACAATGAGCAGTTCTTC. Translated, it gives CASREGILAGRYNEQFF.